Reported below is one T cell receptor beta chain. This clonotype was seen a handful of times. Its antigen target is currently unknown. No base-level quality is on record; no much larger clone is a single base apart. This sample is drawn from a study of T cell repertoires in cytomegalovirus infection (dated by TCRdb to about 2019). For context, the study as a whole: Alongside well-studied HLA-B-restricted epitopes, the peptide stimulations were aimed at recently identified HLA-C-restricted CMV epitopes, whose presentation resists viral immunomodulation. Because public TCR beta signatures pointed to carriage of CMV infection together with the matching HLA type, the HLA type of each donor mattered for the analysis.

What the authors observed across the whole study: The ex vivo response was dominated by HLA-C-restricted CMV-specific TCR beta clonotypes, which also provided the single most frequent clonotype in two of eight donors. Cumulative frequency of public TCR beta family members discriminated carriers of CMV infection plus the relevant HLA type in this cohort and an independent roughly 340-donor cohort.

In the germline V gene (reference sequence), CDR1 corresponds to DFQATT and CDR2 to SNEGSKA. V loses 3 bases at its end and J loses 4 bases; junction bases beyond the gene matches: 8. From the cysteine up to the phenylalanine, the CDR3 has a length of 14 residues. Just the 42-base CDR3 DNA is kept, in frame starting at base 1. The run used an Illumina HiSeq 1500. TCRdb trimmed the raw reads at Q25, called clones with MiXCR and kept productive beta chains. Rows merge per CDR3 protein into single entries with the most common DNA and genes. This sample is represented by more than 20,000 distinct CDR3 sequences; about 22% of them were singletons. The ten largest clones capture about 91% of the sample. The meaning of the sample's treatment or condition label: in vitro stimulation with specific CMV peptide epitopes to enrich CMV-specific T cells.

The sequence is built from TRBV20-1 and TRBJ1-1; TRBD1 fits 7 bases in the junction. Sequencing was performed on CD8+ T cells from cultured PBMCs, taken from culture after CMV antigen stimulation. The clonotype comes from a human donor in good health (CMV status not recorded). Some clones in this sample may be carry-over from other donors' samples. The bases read TGCAGTGCTAGCCCACTCGACAGGGTCACTGAAGCTTTCTTT. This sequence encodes CSASPLDRVTEAFF.